This T cell receptor beta chain was retrieved from a study of graft-versus-host responses after intestinal transplantation. Profiled with immunoSEQ multiplex PCR; TCRdb holds only in-frame clones, not every one. The sample has over 100,000 clones; 85% to 95% are singletons. About this clone: Its antigen remains unidentified.

Study observations and caveats: Allografts carried high graft-versus-host to host-versus-graft clonal ratios in patients having graft-donor T cell macrochimerism.

Germline V gene data show CDR1 as MGHRA and CDR2 as YSYEKL. Trimming cost V 4 bases and J 6 bases; bases outside gene matches: 8. This CDR3 has 14 amino acids. The TCR comes from a human donor who was the organ donor for an intestinal transplant. The genes are TRBV4-1 and TRBJ1-1, with 7 positions matching TRBD1. The sample in question was unstimulated CD8+ T cells sorted from spleen or lymph node cells, obtained before transplant. CDR3: CASSPPDRAPEAFF. In DNA form, the CDR3 reads TGCGCCAGCAGCCCTCCCGACAGGGCCCCTGAAGCTTTCTTT.